This T cell receptor beta chain stems from a study of blood T cell repertoires in COVID-19. Profiled with immunoSEQ multiplex PCR; TCRdb holds only in-frame clones, not every one. This repertoire shows 200,000 or so clones, approximately 80% found once; its top ten account for 6.9%. This CDR3 has 15 residues. CDR1 MNHEY and CDR2 SMNVEV come from the germline V gene (reference sequence). V lost 4 bases to trimming and J lost 10 bases; unmatched junction nucleotides: 8. The rearrangement joins TRBV27 to TRBJ1-6; 9 positions match TRBD1. The sample was peripheral blood. The receptor was derived from a human donor with acute or convalescent COVID-19. The donor label of this sample is uncertain. The CDR3 reads CASSYRTGVRSPLHF. The CDR3 DNA reads TGTGCCAGCAGTTACCGGACAGGGGTAAGATCACCCCTCCACTTT.